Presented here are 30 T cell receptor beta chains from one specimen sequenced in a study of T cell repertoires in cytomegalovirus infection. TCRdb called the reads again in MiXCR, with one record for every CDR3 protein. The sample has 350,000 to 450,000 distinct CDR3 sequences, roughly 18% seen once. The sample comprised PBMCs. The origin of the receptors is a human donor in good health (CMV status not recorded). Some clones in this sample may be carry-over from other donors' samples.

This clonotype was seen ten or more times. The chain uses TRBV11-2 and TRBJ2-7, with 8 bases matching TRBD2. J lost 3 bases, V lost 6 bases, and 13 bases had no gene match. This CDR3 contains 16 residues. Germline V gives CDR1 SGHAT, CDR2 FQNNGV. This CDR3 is CASRTLSAGGFYEQYF. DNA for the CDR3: TGTGCCAGCAGGACTCTATCGGCGGGGGGTTTCTACGAGCAGTACTTC.

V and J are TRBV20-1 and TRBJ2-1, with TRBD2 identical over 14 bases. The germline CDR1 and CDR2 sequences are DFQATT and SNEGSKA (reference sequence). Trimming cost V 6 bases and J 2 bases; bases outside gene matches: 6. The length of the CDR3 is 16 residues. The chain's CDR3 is CSAQRTSGGTYNEQFF. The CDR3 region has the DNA TGCAGTGCCCAACGGACTAGCGGGGGGACCTACAATGAGCAGTTCTTC.

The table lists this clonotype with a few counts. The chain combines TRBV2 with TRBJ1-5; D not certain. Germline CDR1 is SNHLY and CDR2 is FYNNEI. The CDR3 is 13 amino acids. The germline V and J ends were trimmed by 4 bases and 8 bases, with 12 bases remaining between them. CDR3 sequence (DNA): TGTGCCAGCAGTGTATCACGGGGTAAGCCCCAGCATTTT. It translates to CASSVSRGKPQHF.

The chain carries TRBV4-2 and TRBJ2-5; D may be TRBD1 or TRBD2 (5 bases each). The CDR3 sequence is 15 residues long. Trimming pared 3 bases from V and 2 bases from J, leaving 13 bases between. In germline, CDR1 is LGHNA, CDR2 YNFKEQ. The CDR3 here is CASSQTSGPQETQYF. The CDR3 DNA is TGTGCCAGCAGCCAGACCTCGGGACCGCAAGAGACCCAGTACTTC.

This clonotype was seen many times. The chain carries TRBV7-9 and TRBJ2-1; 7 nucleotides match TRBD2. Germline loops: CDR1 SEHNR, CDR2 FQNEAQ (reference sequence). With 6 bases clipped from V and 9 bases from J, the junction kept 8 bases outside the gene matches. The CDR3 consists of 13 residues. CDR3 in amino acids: CASSLTSIGEQFF. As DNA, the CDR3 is TGTGCCAGCAGTTTGACTAGCATCGGTGAGCAGTTCTTC.

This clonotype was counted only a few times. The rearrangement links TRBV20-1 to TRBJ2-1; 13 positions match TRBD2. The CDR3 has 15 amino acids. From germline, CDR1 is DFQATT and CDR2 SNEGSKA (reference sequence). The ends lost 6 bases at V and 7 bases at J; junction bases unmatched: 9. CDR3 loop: CSAETSGGKRNEQFF. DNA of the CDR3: TGCAGTGCCGAGACTAGCGGGGGGAAAAGAAATGAGCAGTTCTTC.

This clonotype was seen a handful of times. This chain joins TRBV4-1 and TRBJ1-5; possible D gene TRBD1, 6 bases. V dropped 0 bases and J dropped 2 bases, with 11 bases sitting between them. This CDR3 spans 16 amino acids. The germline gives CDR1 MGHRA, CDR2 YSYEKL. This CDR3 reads CASSQDGQSGNQPQHF. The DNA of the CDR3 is TGCGCCAGCAGCCAAGATGGACAGTCGGGCAATCAGCCCCAGCATTTT.

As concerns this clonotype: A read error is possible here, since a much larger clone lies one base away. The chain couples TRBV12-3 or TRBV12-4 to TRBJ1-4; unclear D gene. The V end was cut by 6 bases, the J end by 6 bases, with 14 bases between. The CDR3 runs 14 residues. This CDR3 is CASRRWRDDEKLFF. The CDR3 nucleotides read TGTGCCAGCAGGCGGTGGAGGGATGATGAAAAACTGTTTTTT.

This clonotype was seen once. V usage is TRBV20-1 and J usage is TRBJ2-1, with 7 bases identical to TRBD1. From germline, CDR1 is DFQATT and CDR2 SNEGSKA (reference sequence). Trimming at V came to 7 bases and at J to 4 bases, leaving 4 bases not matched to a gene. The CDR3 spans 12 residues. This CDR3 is CSEQGLYNEQFF. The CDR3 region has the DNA TGCAGTGAACAGGGGCTTTACAATGAGCAGTTCTTC.

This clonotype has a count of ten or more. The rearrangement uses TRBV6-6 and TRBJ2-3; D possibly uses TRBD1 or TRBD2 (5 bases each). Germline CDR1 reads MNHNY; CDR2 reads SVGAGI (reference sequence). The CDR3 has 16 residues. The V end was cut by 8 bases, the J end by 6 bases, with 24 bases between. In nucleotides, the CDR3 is TGTGCCAGCCAACCCCGAGGGACCCCTCTGATGGATACGCAGTATTTT. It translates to CASQPRGTPLMDTQYF.

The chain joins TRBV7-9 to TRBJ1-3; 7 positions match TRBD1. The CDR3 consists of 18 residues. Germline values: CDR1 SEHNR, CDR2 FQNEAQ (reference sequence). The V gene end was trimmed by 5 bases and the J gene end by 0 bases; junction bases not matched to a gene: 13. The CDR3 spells CASSHPYRGEGSGNTIYF. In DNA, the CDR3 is TGTGCCAGCAGCCACCCTTACAGGGGTGAGGGCTCTGGAAACACCATATATTTT.

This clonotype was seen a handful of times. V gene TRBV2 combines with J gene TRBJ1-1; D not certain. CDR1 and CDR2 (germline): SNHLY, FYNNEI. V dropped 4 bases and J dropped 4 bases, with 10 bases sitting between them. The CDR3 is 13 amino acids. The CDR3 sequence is CASSGEWTTEAFF. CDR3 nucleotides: TGTGCCAGCAGTGGGGAGTGGACCACTGAAGCTTTCTTT.

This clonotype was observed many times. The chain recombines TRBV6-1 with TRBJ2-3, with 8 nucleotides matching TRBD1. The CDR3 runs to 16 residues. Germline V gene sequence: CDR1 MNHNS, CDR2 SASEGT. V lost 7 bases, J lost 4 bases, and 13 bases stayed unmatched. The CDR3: CASTLRAGGWADTQYF. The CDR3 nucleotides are TGTGCCAGCACTTTACGGGCAGGGGGCTGGGCAGATACGCAGTATTTT.

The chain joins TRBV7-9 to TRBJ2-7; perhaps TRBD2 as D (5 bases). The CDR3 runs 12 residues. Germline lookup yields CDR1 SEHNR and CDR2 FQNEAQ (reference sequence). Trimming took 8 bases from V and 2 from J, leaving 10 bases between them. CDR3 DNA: TGTGCCAGCGAGGGTCAGACCTACGAGCAGTACTTC. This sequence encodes CASEGQTYEQYF.

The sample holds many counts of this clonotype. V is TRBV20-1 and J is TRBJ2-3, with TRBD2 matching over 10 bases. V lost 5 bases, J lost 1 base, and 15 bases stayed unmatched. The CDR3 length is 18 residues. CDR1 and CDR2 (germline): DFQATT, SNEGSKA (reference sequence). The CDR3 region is CSAETSGARGFGTDTQYF. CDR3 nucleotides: TGCAGTGCTGAAACTAGCGGGGCCCGTGGATTCGGCACAGATACGCAGTATTTT.

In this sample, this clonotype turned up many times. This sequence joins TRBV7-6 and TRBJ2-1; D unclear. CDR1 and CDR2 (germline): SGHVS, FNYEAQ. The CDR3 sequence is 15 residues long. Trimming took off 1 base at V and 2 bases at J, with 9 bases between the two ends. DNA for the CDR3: TGTGCCAGCAGCTTAGATCGGCTAGCCTACAATGAGCAGTTCTTC. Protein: CASSLDRLAYNEQFF.

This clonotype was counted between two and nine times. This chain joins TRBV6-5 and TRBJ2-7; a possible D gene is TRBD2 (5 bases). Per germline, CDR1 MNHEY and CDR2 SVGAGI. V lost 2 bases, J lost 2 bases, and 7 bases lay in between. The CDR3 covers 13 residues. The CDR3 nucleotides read TGTGCCAGCAGTTACCGGGGAACCTACGAGCAGTACTTC. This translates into CASSYRGTYEQYF.

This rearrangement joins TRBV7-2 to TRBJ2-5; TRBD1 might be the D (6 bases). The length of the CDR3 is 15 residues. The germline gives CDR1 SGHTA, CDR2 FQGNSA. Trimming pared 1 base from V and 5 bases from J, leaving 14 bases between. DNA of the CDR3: TGTGCCAGCAGCTTAGTGGGGGCGCGATACGAGACCCAGTACTTC. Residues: CASSLVGARYETQYF.

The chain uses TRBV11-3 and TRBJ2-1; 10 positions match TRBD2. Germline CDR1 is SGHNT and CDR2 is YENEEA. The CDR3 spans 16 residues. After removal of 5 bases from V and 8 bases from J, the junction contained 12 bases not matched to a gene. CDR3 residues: CASSPFGLAGDHEQFF. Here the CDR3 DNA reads TGTGCCAGCAGCCCTTTCGGGCTAGCGGGAGATCATGAGCAGTTCTTC. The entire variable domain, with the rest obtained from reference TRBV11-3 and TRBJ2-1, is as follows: EAGVVQSPRYKIIEKKQPVAFWCNPISGHNTLYWYLQNLGQGPELLIRYENEEAVDDSQLPKDRFSAERLKGVDSTLKIQPAELGDSAVYLCASSPFGLAGDHEQFFGPGTRLTVL.

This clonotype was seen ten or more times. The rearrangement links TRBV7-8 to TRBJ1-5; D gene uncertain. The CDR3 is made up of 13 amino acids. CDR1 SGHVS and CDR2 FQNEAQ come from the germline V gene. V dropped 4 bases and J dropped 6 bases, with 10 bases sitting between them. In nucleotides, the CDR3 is TGTGCCAGCAGCTCAGAGAAGGGTCAGCCCCAGCATTTT. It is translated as CASSSEKGQPQHF. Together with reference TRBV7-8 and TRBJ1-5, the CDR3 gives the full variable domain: GAGVSQSPRYKVAKRGQDVALRCDPISGHVSLFWYQQALGQGPEFLTYFQNEAQLDKSGLPSDRFFAERPEGSVSTLKIQRTQQEDSAVYLCASSSEKGQPQHFGDGTRLSIL.

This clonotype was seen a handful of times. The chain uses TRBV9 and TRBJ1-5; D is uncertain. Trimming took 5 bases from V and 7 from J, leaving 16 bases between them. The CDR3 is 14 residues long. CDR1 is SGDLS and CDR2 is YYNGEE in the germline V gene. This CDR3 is CASSPEPKGQPQHF. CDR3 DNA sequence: TGTGCCAGCAGTCCGGAGCCCAAGGGACAGCCCCAGCATTTT.

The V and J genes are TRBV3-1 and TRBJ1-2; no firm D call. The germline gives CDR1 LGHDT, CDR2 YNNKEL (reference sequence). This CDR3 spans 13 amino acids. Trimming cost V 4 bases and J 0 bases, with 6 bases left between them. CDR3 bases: TGTGCCAGCAGCCTAAATACTAACTATGGCTACACCTTC. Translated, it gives CASSLNTNYGYTF.

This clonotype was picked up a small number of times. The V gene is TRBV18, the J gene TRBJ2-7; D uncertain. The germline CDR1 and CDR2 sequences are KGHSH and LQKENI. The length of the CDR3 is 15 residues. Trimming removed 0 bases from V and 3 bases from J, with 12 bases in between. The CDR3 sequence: CASSPPGGLYYEQYF. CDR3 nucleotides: TGTGCCAGCTCACCACCAGGCGGTCTCTACTACGAGCAGTACTTC.

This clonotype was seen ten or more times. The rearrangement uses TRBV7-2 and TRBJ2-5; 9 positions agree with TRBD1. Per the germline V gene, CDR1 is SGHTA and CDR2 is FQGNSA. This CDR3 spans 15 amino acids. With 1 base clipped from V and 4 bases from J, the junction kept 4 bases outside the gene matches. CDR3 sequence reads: CASSLGDRARETQYF. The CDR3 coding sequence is TGTGCCAGCAGCTTAGGGGACAGGGCACGAGAGACCCAGTACTTC.

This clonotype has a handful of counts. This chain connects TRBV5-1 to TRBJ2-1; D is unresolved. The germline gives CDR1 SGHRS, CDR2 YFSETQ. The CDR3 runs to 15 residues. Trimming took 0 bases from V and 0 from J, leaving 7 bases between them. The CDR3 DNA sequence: TGCGCCAGCAGCTTGGAACGAACCTCCTACAATGAGCAGTTCTTC. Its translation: CASSLERTSYNEQFF.

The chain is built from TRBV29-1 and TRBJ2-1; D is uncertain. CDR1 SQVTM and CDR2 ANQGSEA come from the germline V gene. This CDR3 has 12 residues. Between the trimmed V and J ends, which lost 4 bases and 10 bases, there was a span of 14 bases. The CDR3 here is CSVGLWEEEQFF. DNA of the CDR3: TGCAGCGTTGGGTTGTGGGAAGAGGAGCAGTTCTTC.

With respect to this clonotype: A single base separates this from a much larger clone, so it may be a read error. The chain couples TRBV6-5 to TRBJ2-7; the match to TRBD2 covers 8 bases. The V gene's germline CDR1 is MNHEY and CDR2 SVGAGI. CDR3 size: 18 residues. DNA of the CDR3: TGTGCCGGCAGTCCCACCACCGGGACTAGAGTTTATTATCACGAGCAGTACTTC. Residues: CAGSPTTGTRVYYHEQYF.

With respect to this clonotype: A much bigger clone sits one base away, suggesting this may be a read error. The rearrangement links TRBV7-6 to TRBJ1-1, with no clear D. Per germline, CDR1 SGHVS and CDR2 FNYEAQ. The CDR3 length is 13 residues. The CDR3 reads CASSPEIGTEALF. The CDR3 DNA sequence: TGTGCCAGCAGCCCTGAAATCGGAACGGAAGCTTTGTTT.

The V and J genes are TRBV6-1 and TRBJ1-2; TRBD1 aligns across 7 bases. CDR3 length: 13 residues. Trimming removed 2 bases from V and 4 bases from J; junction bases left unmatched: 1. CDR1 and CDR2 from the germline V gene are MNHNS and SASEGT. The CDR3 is CASSENRGYGYTF. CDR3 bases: TGTGCCAGCAGTGAAAACAGGGGCTATGGCTACACCTTC.

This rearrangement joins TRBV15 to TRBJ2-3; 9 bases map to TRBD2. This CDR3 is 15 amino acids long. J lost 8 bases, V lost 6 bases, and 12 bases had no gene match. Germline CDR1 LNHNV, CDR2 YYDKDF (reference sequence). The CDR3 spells CATSATSGLLGTQYF. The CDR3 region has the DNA TGTGCCACCAGTGCGACTAGCGGCCTTCTGGGTACGCAGTATTTT.